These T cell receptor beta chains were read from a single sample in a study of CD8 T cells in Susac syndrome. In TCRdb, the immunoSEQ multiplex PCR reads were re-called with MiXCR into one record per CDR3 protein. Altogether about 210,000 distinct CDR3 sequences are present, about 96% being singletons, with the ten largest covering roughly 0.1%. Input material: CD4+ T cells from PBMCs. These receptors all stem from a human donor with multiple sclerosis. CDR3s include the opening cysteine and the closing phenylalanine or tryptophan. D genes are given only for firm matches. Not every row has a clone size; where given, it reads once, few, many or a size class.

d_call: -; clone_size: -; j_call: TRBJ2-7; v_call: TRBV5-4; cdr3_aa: CASSISGNYEQYF; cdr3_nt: TGTGCCAGCAGCATTAGCGGAAACTACGAGCAGTACTTC
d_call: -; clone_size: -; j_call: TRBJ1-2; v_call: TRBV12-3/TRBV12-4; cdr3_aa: CASSPDHNYGYTF; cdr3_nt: TGTGCCAGCAGTCCGGACCATAACTATGGCTACACCTTC
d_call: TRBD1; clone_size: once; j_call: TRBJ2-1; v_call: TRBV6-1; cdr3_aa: CASRTGQGVLYNEQFF; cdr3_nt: TGTGCCAGCAGGACGGGACAGGGGGTACTTTACAATGAGCAGTTCTTC
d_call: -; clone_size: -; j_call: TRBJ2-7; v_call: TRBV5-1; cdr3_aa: CASSLGAGTAYEQYF; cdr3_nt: TGCGCCAGCAGCTTGGGTGCGGGGACAGCCTACGAGCAGTACTTC
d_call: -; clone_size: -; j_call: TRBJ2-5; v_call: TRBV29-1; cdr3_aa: CSVRLGEETQYF; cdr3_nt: TGCAGCGTACGACTGGGCGAAGAGACCCAGTACTTC
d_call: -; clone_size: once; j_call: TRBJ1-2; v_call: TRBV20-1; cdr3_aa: CSASDPAKGGYTF; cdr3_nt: TGCAGTGCTAGTGACCCGGCTAAGGGTGGCTACACCTTC
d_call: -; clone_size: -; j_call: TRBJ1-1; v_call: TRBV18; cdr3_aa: CASSAGVRGTEAFF; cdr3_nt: TGTGCCAGCTCAGCAGGGGTTCGGGGAACTGAAGCTTTCTTT
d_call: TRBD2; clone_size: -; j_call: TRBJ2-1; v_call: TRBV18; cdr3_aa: CASSIAGSSYNEQFF; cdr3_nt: TGTGCCAGCTCCATAGCGGGTAGCTCCTACAATGAGCAGTTCTTC
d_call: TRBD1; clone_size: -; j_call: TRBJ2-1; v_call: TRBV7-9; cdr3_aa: CASSLAGQGISYNEQFF; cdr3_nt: TGTGCCAGCAGCTTAGCGGGACAGGGGATCTCCTACAATGAGCAGTTCTTC
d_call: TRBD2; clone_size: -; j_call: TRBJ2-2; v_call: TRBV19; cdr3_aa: CAANPSLLLAGAAGELFF; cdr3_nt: TGTGCCGCCAACCCCTCTCTACTACTAGCGGGGGCCGCCGGGGAGCTGTTTTTT
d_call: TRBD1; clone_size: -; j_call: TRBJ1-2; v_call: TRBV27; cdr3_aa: CASSFSQTYRGGYGYTF; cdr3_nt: TGTGCCAGCAGTTTTTCGCAAACATACAGGGGAGGCTATGGCTACACCTTC
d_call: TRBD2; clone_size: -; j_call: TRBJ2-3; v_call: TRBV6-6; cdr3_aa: CASRSTSDLGYTQYF; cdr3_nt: TGTGCCAGCCGATCAACTAGCGACCTCGGGTATACGCAGTATTTT
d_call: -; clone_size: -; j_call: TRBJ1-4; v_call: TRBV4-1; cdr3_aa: CASSQSDNEKLFF; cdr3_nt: TGCGCCAGCAGCCAATCCGATAATGAAAAACTGTTTTTT
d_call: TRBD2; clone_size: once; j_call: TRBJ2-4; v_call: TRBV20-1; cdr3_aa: CSARDLSSGDIQYF; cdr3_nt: TGCAGTGCTAGAGATCTATCTAGCGGGGACATTCAGTACTTC
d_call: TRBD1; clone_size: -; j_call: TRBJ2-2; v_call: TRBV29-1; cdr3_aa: CSVGTVVAGELFF; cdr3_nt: TGCAGCGTAGGGACAGTAGTGGCCGGGGAGCTGTTTTTT
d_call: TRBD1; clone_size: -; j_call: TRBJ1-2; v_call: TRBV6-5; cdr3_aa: CASSTNRGGGYTF; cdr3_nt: TGTGCCAGCAGCACCAACAGGGGAGGGGGCTACACCTTC
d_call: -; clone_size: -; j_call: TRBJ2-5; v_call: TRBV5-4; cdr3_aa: CASSLSWDVGETQYF; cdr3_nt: TGTGCCAGCAGCTTGAGCTGGGACGTCGGAGAGACCCAGTACTTC
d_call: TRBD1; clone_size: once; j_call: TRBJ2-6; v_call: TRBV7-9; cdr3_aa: CASRKDRTGPSGANVLTF; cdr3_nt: TGTGCCAGCAGGAAGGATCGGACAGGGCCCTCTGGGGCCAACGTCCTGACTTTC
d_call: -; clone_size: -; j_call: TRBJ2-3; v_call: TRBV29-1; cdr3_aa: CSVAGQTLQSTDTQYF; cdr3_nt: TGCAGCGTTGCGGGCCAGACACTACAAAGCACAGATACGCAGTATTTT
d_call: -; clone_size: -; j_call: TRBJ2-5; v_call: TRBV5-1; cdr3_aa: CASSLRLEETQYF; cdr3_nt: TGCGCCAGCAGCTTGAGGCTAGAAGAGACCCAGTACTTC
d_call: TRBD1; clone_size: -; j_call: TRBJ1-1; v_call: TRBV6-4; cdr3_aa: CASSGGTGDGEAFF; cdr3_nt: TGTGCCAGCAGTGGGGGGACAGGGGACGGTGAAGCTTTCTTT
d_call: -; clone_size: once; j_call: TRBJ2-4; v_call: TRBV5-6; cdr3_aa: CASSLGPQNIQYF; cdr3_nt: TGTGCCAGCAGCTTGGGGCCCCAAAACATTCAGTACTTC
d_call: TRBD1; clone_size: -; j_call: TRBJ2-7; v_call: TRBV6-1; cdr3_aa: CASSYTGGQGGEQYF; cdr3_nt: TGTGCCAGCAGCTACACCGGCGGACAGGGAGGCGAGCAGTACTTC
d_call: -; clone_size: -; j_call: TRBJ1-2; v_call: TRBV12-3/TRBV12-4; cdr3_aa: CASSTSGYGYTF; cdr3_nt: TGTGCCAGCAGTACGTCAGGGTACGGCTACACCTTC
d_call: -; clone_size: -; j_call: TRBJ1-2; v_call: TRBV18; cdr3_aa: CASSTSAGPYGYTF; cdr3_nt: TGTGCCAGCTCAACGTCCGCAGGGCCCTATGGCTACACCTTC
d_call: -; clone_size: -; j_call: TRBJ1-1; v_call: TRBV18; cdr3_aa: CASSPWGGVDEAFF; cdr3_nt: TGTGCCAGCTCACCTTGGGGGGGTGTGGATGAAGCTTTCTTT
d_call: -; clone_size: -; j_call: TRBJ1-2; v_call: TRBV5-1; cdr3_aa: CASSSTFLRTGTNYGYTF; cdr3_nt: TGCGCCAGCAGCTCAACCTTCTTGAGGACTGGGACTAACTATGGCTACACCTTC
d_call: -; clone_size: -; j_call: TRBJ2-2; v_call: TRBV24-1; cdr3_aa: CATSDTGSDTGELFF; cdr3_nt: TGTGCCACCAGTGATACAGGTTCCGACACCGGGGAGCTGTTTTTT